The sequence of this TCR beta chain was determined in a study of neurological immune-mediated disorders (dated by TCRdb to 2018 to 2020). Study-level background: Using UMI-based sequencing, the study compared peripheral blood TCR-beta repertoires from patients with HTLV-I-associated myelopathy (HAM/TSP), patients with multiple sclerosis, and healthy controls. Longitudinal HAM/TSP and healthy donors were sampled at 3 time-points each (about 3-40 month intervals). The approximately 100 TCR-beta libraries included longitudinal samples, technical triplicates and paired sorted CD4+ and CD8+ T-cell subsets alongside PBMC samples. The cohort comprised 68 subjects: 14 HAM/TSP patients, approximately 34 multiple sclerosis patients and 20 healthy controls.

To synthesize cDNA, template-switch 5'RACE was performed with a primer carrying a 10-nucleotide random unique molecular identifier so that each TCR transcript was tagged. Each sequencing run produced over 200 million TCR-beta sequences covering 15-18 subjects. The RNeasy kit was used to extract total RNA. TCR-beta VDJ regions were amplified with primers for the TCR constant region and the 5'RACE anchor, using the KAPA Real-time Library Amplification kit. Sample indexes and Illumina adaptors were added in a first PCR, and a second PCR then increased library yield. After Ampure bead purification, the TCR product of roughly 650 bp was size-selected on a 2% E-gel SizeSelection system. Before pooling, libraries had their quality checked on a Bioanalyzer, their concentration measured with Qubit, and their quantity determined with the Kapa Library Quantification kit. Paired-end 2 x 150 bp sequencing of the libraries was performed on an Illumina HiSeq 2500. To increase sequence diversity, about 25-31% phiX was spiked into each library pool. Concerning the study's data processing: The UMI-based MiGEC pipeline processed quality-filtered reads and removed over 75% of raw TCR sequences during error correction. VDJ genes were aligned to IMGT germline references, and clonotypes were defined by unique CDR3 amino acid sequence plus V-J genes. Clonal expansion, Shannon diversity and CDR3 relatedness (CalcPairwiseDistances, ClusterSamples) were evaluated with VDJtools, and phylogenetic trees were built with CLCbio workbench. Clones with at least 8 unique UMIs were defined as expanded, with this threshold being based on coefficient-of-variation modelling across technical triplicates. TCRdb trimmed the raw reads at Q25, called clones with MiXCR and kept productive beta chains. Each entry is one CDR3 protein sequence, shown with its most common DNA and genes. The V and J calls here are based on TCRdb, not the publication. Within this sample are around 71,000 distinct CDR3 sequences, with roughly 15% of them counted one time only. The top ten clonotypes cover around 4.6% of the sample.

This clonotype was seen repeatedly, ten times or more. It lacks a known antigen. Base qualities are not recorded, but no much larger clone differs from it by a single base. The time point tag for this specimen amounts to: longitudinal time-point 1 (baseline). For unsorted PBMC libraries, 2 million PBMCs were used after storage in RNAlater at -80 degrees C until RNA extraction. Peripheral blood was subjected to Ficoll-Hypaque density gradient centrifugation to isolate PBMCs, which were then cryopreserved in liquid nitrogen. The CDR3 contains 16 residues, cysteine and phenylalanine counted. Only the CDR3 portion is preserved as DNA: 48 bases, with reading frame beginning at the first base. V and J are trimmed by 1 base and 5 bases, and the gene matches miss 7 bases of the junction. For CDR1 and CDR2, the germline V gene lists SGHRS and YFSETQ. What the work shows at the level of the full study, not this receptor alone: Expanded clones from different subjects shared no identical CDR3 amino acid sequences, which suggests that TCR-beta repertoires were private in all groups. TCR clonal expansion was highest in HAM/TSP patients and lowest in MS patients, with MS patients falling below even healthy controls.

The TCR was taken from a female donor with HTLV-1-associated myelopathy (HAM/TSP). The rearranged chain carries TRBV5-1 and TRBJ2-5, and 11 junctional nucleotides match TRBD2. Sequencing was done on a sample of PBMCs. The bases read TGCGCCAGCAGCTTGTCGGAACTAGCGGGGGTTGAGACCCAGTACTTC. Translation gives CASSLSELAGVETQYF. Reference TRBV5-1 and TRBJ2-5 genes cover what lies past the CDR3, so the full variable domain is KAGVTQTPRYLIKTRGQQVTLSCSPISGHRSVSWYQQTPGQGLQFLFEYFSETQRNKGNFPGRFSGRQFSNSRSEMNVSTLELGDSALYLCASSLSELAGVETQYFGPGTRLLVL.